The 21 T cell receptor beta chains below all came from one sample that was sequenced in a study of blood T cells in healthy people across ages. It was with a sample-barcoded 5' primer and a J-beta primer mix that a second PCR of about 6 to 11 cycles was run. TCRdb passed the 5' RACE reads through MiXCR, listing each CDR3 protein once. The data contain about a million distinct CDR3 sequences, under 50% of them singletons. The sequenced sample consisted of blood. Every receptor here comes from a man aged 30 to 39 in good health.

This chain connects TRBV5-5 to TRBJ1-1; 12 bases line up with TRBD1. CDR1 is SGHKS, CDR2 YYEKEE, per germline (reference sequence). V trimming: 1 base; J trimming: 2 bases; junction bases outside the gene matches: 9. The CDR3 has 18 residues. DNA for the CDR3: TGTGCCAGCAGCTTGAGCCGTTGGGACAGGGGGCACAACACTGAAGCTTTCTTT. Its translation is CASSLSRWDRGHNTEAFF.

The genes are TRBV3-1 and TRBJ1-2; D is ambiguous. V lost 1 base and J lost 3, with 9 bases in between. The V gene's germline CDR1 is LGHDT and CDR2 YNNKEL (reference sequence). The CDR3 is 14 residues long. This CDR3 reads CASSQGAAYYGYTF. The CDR3, as DNA: TGTGCCAGCAGCCAAGGGGCCGCCTACTATGGCTACACCTTC. Filled out from reference TRBV3-1 and TRBJ1-2, the complete variable domain reads DTAVSQTPKYLVTQMGNDKSIKCEQNLGHDTMYWYKQDSKKFLKIMFSYNNKELIINETVPNRFSPKSPDKAHLNLHINSLELGDSAVYFCASSQGAAYYGYTFGSGTRLTVV.

V gene TRBV5-1 combines with J gene TRBJ1-1; perhaps TRBD1 as D (5 bases). This CDR3 has 15 amino acids. Trimming removed 0 bases from V and 0 bases from J, with 9 bases in between. The germline V gene has CDR1 SGHRS and CDR2 YFSETQ. In nucleotides, the CDR3 is TGCGCCAGCAGCTTGGGACAGCTCATGAACACTGAAGCTTTCTTT. As protein: CASSLGQLMNTEAFF.

This clonotype has a handful of counts. The chain couples TRBV9 to TRBJ2-1; D call uncertain. Germline CDR1 reads SGDLS; CDR2 reads YYNGEE. The V end lost 2 bases, the J end lost 2 bases, and 5 bases lay between the germline ends. The length of the CDR3 is 13 residues. As DNA, the CDR3 is TGTGCCAGCAGCGTCGAAGCCTACAATGAGCAGTTCTTC. Amino acids: CASSVEAYNEQFF.

V is TRBV5-1 and J is TRBJ1-5; TRBD1 might be the D (6 bases). V shed 4 bases and J shed 3 bases, with 11 bases lying between them. The germline CDR1 and CDR2 sequences are SGHRS and YFSETQ. The CDR3 consists of 14 residues. The CDR3 DNA reads TGCGCCAGCAGCCCAGGGGAACTCAATCAGCCCCAGCATTTT. Translation gives CASSPGELNQPQHF.

This clonotype occurred a few times. The chain employs TRBV7-2 and TRBJ2-4; D might be TRBD1 (5 bases). TRBJ2-7 explains the end of the DNA better; the J call may be wrong. Germline lookup yields CDR1 SGHTA and CDR2 FQGNSA. This CDR3 comprises 12 residues. CDR3 DNA sequence: TGTGCCAGCAGCTTTCAGGGTACCGAGCAGTACTTC. Amino acids: CASSFQGTEQYF.

The chain employs TRBV10-3 and TRBJ1-2; D is ambiguous. This CDR3 comprises 11 residues. The germline V gene has CDR1 ENHRY and CDR2 SYGVKD. Deletions cut 11 bases from V and 4 bases from J, with 11 bases between. The CDR3 DNA reads as TGTGCCGCCGACTCCAGCTATGGCTACACCTTC. This gives the protein CAADSSYGYTF.

The CDR3 region is CASSFPGTGETQYF. DNA for the CDR3: TGTGCCAGCAGTTTTCCCGGGACAGGAGAGACCCAGTACTTC. This chain connects TRBV28 to TRBJ2-5; 8 nucleotides line up with TRBD1. The germline CDR1 and CDR2 sequences are MDHEN and SYDVKM. This CDR3 spans 14 amino acids. V was clipped by 3 bases and J by 4 bases; unmatched bases: 4.

This clonotype was counted only a few times. The V and J genes are TRBV10-3 and TRBJ2-1, with TRBD2 matching 9 bases. Germline lookup yields CDR1 ENHRY and CDR2 SYGVKD. This CDR3 comprises 15 residues. The junction had 5 bases not matched to a gene; V was cut back by 8 bases and J by 0 bases. CDR3 DNA sequence: TGTGCCATCGGGACTAGCAAGAGCTCCTACAATGAGCAGTTCTTC. Protein: CAIGTSKSSYNEQFF.

About this clonotype: The junction shows a germline mismatch at one end, possibly a read error. The rearrangement joins TRBV4-2 to TRBJ1-1, with a tentative D call TRBD1 (5 bases). Germline CDR1 is LGHNA and CDR2 is YNFKEQ. The CDR3 has 15 residues. CDR3 residues: CAGSQGTGAHTEAFF. In DNA form, the CDR3 reads TGTGCCGGCAGCCAAGGGACTGGGGCACACACTGAAGCTTTCTTT.

The CDR3 protein is CASSLGFGGSYEDTQYF. The CDR3 DNA is TGTGCCAGCAGCTTAGGATTCGGAGGGTCGTATGAGGATACGCAGTATTTT. V and J are TRBV7-2 and TRBJ2-3, with a tentative D call TRBD2 (6 bases). Looked up from germline, CDR1 is SGHTA and CDR2 is FQGNSA. V lost 1 base, J lost 6 bases, and 20 bases lay in between. The CDR3 spans 17 residues.

This clonotype has a handful of counts. This rearrangement joins TRBV15 to TRBJ2-5; 10 nucleotides match TRBD2. From germline, CDR1 is LNHNV and CDR2 YYDKDF (reference sequence). This CDR3 comprises 15 residues. The ends lost 4 bases at V and 1 base at J; junction bases unmatched: 3. As DNA, the CDR3 is TGTGCCACCAGCACACTAGCGGGGAGCCAAGAGACCCAGTACTTC. It encodes CATSTLAGSQETQYF.

This clonotype was counted ten times or more. V and J are TRBV6-5 and TRBJ2-3; no definite D call. The germline CDR1 and CDR2 sequences are MNHEY and SVGAGI. V was shortened by 0 bases and J by 2 bases, with 3 bases between the two germline ends. This CDR3 has 13 amino acids. CDR3 sequence reads: CASSYSFTDTQYF. DNA of the CDR3: TGTGCCAGCAGTTACTCGTTCACAGATACGCAGTATTTT.

This CDR3 is CATSDPGRTADTQYF. CDR3 sequence (DNA): TGTGCCACCAGTGACCCCGGGCGGACCGCGGATACGCAGTATTTT. The rearrangement links TRBV24-1 to TRBJ2-3; D is undetermined. The CDR3 contains 15 residues. In germline, CDR1 is KGHDR, CDR2 SFDVKD. The V gene lost 4 bases and the J gene lost 6 bases, with 16 bases spanning the gap.

Only one count was recorded for this clonotype. The gene calls are TRBV11-2 and TRBJ1-1; D call uncertain. The germline V gene encodes CDR1 SGHAT and CDR2 FQNNGV. Deletions cut 3 bases from V and 1 base from J, with 12 bases between. CDR3 length: 15 amino acids. DNA for the CDR3: TGTGCCAGCAGCTTTGCTACAGAGGCGAACACTGAAGCTTTCTTT. This encodes CASSFATEANTEAFF.

The chain uses TRBV4-1 and TRBJ2-7; 7 positions match TRBD1. The CDR3 is 17 residues long. Trimming took 0 bases from V and 3 from J; bases not matched to a gene: 11. The germline CDR1 and CDR2 sequences are MGHRA and YSYEKL. CDR3 amino acids: CASSQDRSGQGVYEQYF. CDR3 nucleotide sequence: TGCGCCAGCAGCCAAGATCGCTCGGGGCAGGGGGTCTACGAGCAGTACTTC.

CDR3: CATYPRGSGEKLFF. The CDR3 DNA sequence: TGTGCCACCTACCCGAGAGGCTCCGGTGAAAAACTGTTTTTT. V gene TRBV6-5 combines with J gene TRBJ1-4, with D uncertain. The V and J ends lost 10 bases and 7 bases respectively, with 19 bases between them. The CDR3 is made up of 14 amino acids. Germline loops: CDR1 MNHEY, CDR2 SVGAGI.

The gene calls are TRBV4-2 and TRBJ2-5; no clear D. Matching the DNA end better, TRBJ2-7 makes the J call doubtful. This CDR3 spans 13 amino acids. CDR1 LGHNA and CDR2 YNFKEQ come from the germline V gene. CDR3 coding DNA: TGTGCCAGCAGCCGCAGGTTATCTCACGAGCAGTACTTC. Translating gives CASSRRLSHEQYF.

This clonotype appeared a few times. The V gene is TRBV20-1, the J gene TRBJ2-7, with unresolved D. The germline CDR1 and CDR2 sequences are DFQATT and SNEGSKA (reference sequence). This CDR3 has 12 residues. Trimming took 5 bases from V and 0 from J, leaving 8 bases between them. CDR3 region: CSAGLYSYEQYF. The CDR3 nucleotides are TGCAGTGCTGGCTTATACTCCTACGAGCAGTACTTC.

The chain employs TRBV20-1 and TRBJ2-4, with 9 nucleotides matching TRBD1. Near its end, the DNA agrees better with TRBJ2-7, so the J call may be wrong. Germline lookup yields CDR1 DFQATT and CDR2 SNEGSKA (reference sequence). This CDR3 comprises 14 residues. Written as DNA, the CDR3 is TGCAGTGCTAGAGCCCGGGACAGGGCCTACGAGCAGTACTTC. Translation gives CSARARDRAYEQYF.

The chain has TRBV4-2 and TRBJ2-3, with D possibly matching TRBD1 (6 bases). V was clipped by 0 bases and J by 4 bases, with 11 bases between them. The CDR3 has 15 residues. CDR1 is LGHNA, CDR2 YNFKEQ, per germline. The CDR3 nucleotides are TGTGCCAGCAGCCAAGACACAGGGACGCCAGATACGCAGTATTTT. It is translated as CASSQDTGTPDTQYF.